This T cell receptor (beta chain) was profiled in a study of beta chain features in type 1 diabetes. Sequencing targeted expressed TCRB transcripts, as all isolated RNA had been reverse transcribed. Here immunoSEQ multiplex PCR was the method, and the copy in TCRdb shows in-frame clones only, minus some. The sample has 140,000 to 150,000 clones; roughly 53% are singletons. Comment on this clone: Antigen: not known.

Study findings and constraints: Fewer junction insertions and more nucleotide deletions appeared in type 1 diabetes patients.

The CDR3 is made up of 14 amino acids. The V end lost 6 bases, the J end lost 5 bases, and 13 bases lay between the germline ends. Germline CDR1 and CDR2: SSHAT and FNYEAQ (reference sequence). The chain carries TRBV7-7 and TRBJ2-2; D might be TRBD2 (6 bases). Material for sequencing was Tregs from blood. The sequence was obtained from a man in his late teens or twenties in good health. The CDR3 bases are TGTGCCAGCAGTACACAGGCGGGGACCGGGGAGCTGTTTTTT. It is translated as CASSTQAGTGELFF.